This T cell receptor (beta chain) was sequenced during a study of T cell responses to AZD1222 COVID-19 vaccine. Whole-study results and caveats: Baseline testing showed seropositivity in only 6 or 7 AZD1222 recipients. Repertoires were obtained only post-peak T cell response.

Sequencing was performed with immunoSEQ multiplex PCR; in TCRdb, only in-frame clones are kept and a portion is missing. The table shows 90,000 to 150,000 clones, with over 75% occurring only once. Trimming stripped 4 bases from V and 4 bases from J, with 13 bases between. Germline loops: CDR1 MGHRA, CDR2 YSYEKL. The CDR3 contains 14 residues. With respect to this clone: The antigen remains undetermined.

The sequenced sample was peripheral blood, obtained on day 0 of AZD1222 vaccination. The source is an adult in good health. V usage is TRBV4-1 and J usage is TRBJ1-1, with a weak D call TRBD1 (5 bases). The CDR3 reads CASSLGTEPTEAFF. CDR3 DNA: TGCGCCAGCAGCCTTGGGACGGAGCCCACTGAAGCTTTCTTT.